The rows below give T cell receptor beta chains drawn from one sample of a study of blood T cell repertoires in COVID-19. Assay used: immunoSEQ multiplex PCR; TCRdb lists only in-frame clones, some missing. The sample has a few hundred thousand clones, more than 85% seen once. The sequencing input was PBMCs or T cells enriched from blood (not recorded which). The receptors stem from a woman aged 25 to 39 who had recovered from COVID-19. Each CDR3 is given without its conserved first and last residue. The D gene is left open where the match is weak.

v_gene,d_gene,j_gene,CDR3aa
TRBV9,-,TRBJ2-2,ASSVPRLAENTGELF
TRBV18,-,TRBJ2-1,ASSRQGYNEQF
TRBV6-1,-,TRBJ1-3,ASSEVAGRNTIY
TRBV27,TRBD1,TRBJ2-7,ASSLSTGILL
TRBV11-3,-,TRBJ2-5,ASTNGGGETQY
TRBV5-4,TRBD1,TRBJ2-5,ASSLHRDSQETQY
TRBV19,-,TRBJ2-4,ASSTGLDKNIQY
TRBV6-5,-,TRBJ2-5,ASSYSSQGVETQY
TRBV5-8,TRBD1,TRBJ2-1,ASSLGTGSHNEQF
TRBV6-5,-,TRBJ1-1,ASSQGPEAF
TRBV5-6,-,TRBJ2-3,ASSRGSGADTQY
TRBV28,-,TRBJ1-2,ASSLSPLGDIDGYT
TRBV7-2,-,TRBJ1-3,ASSLGQGLAGNTIY
TRBV11-2,-,TRBJ1-1,ASSLDLGPTEAF
TRBV3-1/TRBV3-2,-,TRBJ1-1,ASSPISRGTEAF
TRBV4-3,TRBD1,TRBJ1-2,ASSPTQGAYYGYT
TRBV10-3,-,TRBJ2-5,AISDSSSVQETQY
TRBV27,-,TRBJ2-5,ASKQGGFETQY
TRBV2,-,TRBJ1-1,ASRNLQGATEAF
TRBV7-2,-,TRBJ2-2,ASSSLAPGELF
TRBV3-1/TRBV3-2,-,TRBJ1-3,ASSQGPISGNTIY
TRBV27,TRBD1,TRBJ1-4,ASSLFQAGTGHLF
TRBV27,-,TRBJ1-6,ASSLKRGGNSPLH
TRBV19,TRBD1,TRBJ1-2,ASSTTGMNYGYT
TRBV7-2,TRBD2,TRBJ2-2,ASSFHSGVTGELF
TRBV7-2,-,TRBJ1-5,ASSLAENQPQH
TRBV27,-,TRBJ1-6,ASSFGRFGTLH
TRBV7-2,TRBD1,TRBJ1-1,ASSLLVTGVNTEAF
TRBV30,-,TRBJ2-2,ACSSSFSRRTGELF
TRBV28,TRBD2,TRBJ2-3,ASSLSSGMEGDTQY
TRBV27,-,TRBJ1-6,ASRWTVGGSSPLH
TRBV7-8,-,TRBJ1-1,ASSPTGLPNTEAF
TRBV5-5,TRBD1,TRBJ1-2,ASSLKTGLYGYT
TRBV5-8,TRBD1,TRBJ1-5,ASSFYRGSNQPQH
TRBV5-8,-,TRBJ1-1,ASWGGTEAF
TRBV7-6,-,TRBJ2-5,ASSLGGQYVGETQY
TRBV18,TRBD1,TRBJ1-1,ASSQGAGTEAF
TRBV5-4,-,TRBJ1-2,ASSLAGRVANGYT
TRBV7-9,-,TRBJ1-1,ASSLHSQNTEAF
TRBV18,TRBD1,TRBJ2-7,ASSPPGQGYTYEQY
TRBV7-9,-,TRBJ2-7,ASSFQVSYEQY
TRBV19,-,TRBJ1-1,ASSMTQGTEAF
TRBV5-1,-,TRBJ1-1,ASSWGGGTGVF
TRBV7-2,-,TRBJ1-1,ASSFRQGRRNTEAF
TRBV11-2,TRBD2,TRBJ2-7,ASSILTSGSHEQY
TRBV5-5,TRBD1,TRBJ1-1,ASSLGDRDTEAF
TRBV4-2,TRBD1,TRBJ1-6,ASSQVGQGNSPLH
TRBV7-8,-,TRBJ2-1,ASSLASEGNEQF
TRBV28,TRBD1,TRBJ1-3,ASSFTGGSGNTIY
TRBV7-9,TRBD1,TRBJ1-4,ASSFFLGQRDEKLF